These T cell receptor beta chains were read from a single sample in a study of cytomegalovirus exposure and HLA in healthy donors. Sequencing used immunoSEQ multiplex PCR; TCRdb keeps in-frame clones, though not all of them. The profile shows roughly 140,000 clones, 70% to 90% of them singletons. Sequencing was done on a sample of PBMCs. The source of these receptors is a woman under 30 in good health and CMV-seronegative. Both conserved end residues are part of each CDR3. A D gene is named only where the DNA matches it firmly.

d_call j_call v_call cdr3_aa
. TRBJ1-2 TRBV21-1 CASKEEGAYGYTF
. TRBJ2-6 TRBV5-4 CASEASGANVLTF
. TRBJ1-1 TRBV28 CASSLYGGVSTEAFF
. TRBJ2-5 TRBV7-2 CASSLVSGSETQYF
. TRBJ2-2 TRBV4-1 CASSQDWRAGRYTGELFF
. TRBJ2-2 TRBV27 CASSFRGTPGVGELFF
TRBD1 TRBJ1-5 TRBV5-6 CASSSGGRPQHF
. TRBJ2-5 TRBV28 CASITRAQYF
TRBD1 TRBJ1-2 TRBV19 CASSDNIQGDGTF
. TRBJ2-7 TRBV1 CTSSPRGTKNYEQYF
TRBD2 TRBJ2-1 TRBV27 CATSWGGEYNEQFF
TRBD2 TRBJ2-1 TRBV7-3 CASSLVAGGPDTLFF
TRBD2 TRBJ2-1 TRBV28 CASSFFGGRIDEQFF
TRBD2 TRBJ2-5 TRBV13 CASTLWTGGTETQYF
. TRBJ2-5 TRBV5-6 CASSLLGRGETQYF
. TRBJ2-1 TRBV7-3 CASSAGRFNEQFF
. TRBJ2-3 TRBV7-9 CASSLASGATDTQYF
. TRBJ2-3 TRBV27 CASRRDGFRDTQYF
TRBD2 TRBJ2-1 TRBV4-3 CASSQDPSGTGNEQFF
TRBD2 TRBJ2-7 TRBV4-2 CASSPSQTSGASYEQYF
. TRBJ1-6 TRBV27 CASSFRDSYNSPLHF
TRBD2 TRBJ2-7 TRBV5-1 CASSLEAGGSYEQYF
. TRBJ1-1 TRBV7-3 CASSSQMNTEAFF
. TRBJ1-2 TRBV5-4 CASSRAAGSDRPGYTF
. TRBJ2-7 TRBV28 CASSRPGVYYF
. TRBJ2-1 TRBV29-1 CSVEPSRGHYNEQFF
. TRBJ1-2 TRBV30 CAWSVTGKDYGYTF
. TRBJ1-2 TRBV7-9 CASSHPGLPNYGYTF
. TRBJ1-2 TRBV11-2 CASSLGVYYGYTF
TRBD1 TRBJ1-3 TRBV30 CAWSLFQGAGNTIYF
. TRBJ1-5 TRBV10-3 CATGQGSNQPQHF